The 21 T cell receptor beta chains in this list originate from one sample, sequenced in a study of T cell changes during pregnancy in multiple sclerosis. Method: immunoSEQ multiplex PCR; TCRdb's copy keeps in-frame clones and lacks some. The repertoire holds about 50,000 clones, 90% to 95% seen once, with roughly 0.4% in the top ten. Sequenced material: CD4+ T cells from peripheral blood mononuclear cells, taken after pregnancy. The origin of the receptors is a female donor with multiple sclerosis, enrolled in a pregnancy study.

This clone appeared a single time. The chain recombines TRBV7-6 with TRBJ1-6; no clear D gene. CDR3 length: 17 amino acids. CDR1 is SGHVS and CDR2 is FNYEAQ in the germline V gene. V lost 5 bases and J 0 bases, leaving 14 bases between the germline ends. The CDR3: CASSPRTASSYNSPLHF. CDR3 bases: TGTGCCAGCAGCCCCCGGACTGCCAGCTCCTATAATTCACCCCTCCACTTT.

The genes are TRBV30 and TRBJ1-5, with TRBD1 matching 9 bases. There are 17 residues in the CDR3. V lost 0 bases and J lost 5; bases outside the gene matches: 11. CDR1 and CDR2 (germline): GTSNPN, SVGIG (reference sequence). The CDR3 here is CAWSVKGQGISYQPQHF. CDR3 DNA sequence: TGTGCCTGGAGTGTAAAGGGACAGGGCATATCTTATCAGCCCCAGCATTTT.

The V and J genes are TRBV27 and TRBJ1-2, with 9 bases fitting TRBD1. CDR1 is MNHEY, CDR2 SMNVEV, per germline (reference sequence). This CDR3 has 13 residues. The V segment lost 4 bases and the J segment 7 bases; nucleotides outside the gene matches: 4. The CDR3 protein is CASSWGTGIGYTF. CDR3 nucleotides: TGTGCCAGCAGTTGGGGGACAGGGATTGGCTACACCTTC.

The CDR3, as DNA: TGTGCCAGCCATGGTTTGGGACTGGATAACTCTGGAAACACCATATATTTT. The encoded protein is CASHGLGLDNSGNTIYF. This sequence joins TRBV19 and TRBJ1-3; a weak D match, TRBD1 (5 bases). CDR1 is LNHDA and CDR2 is SQIVND in the germline V gene (reference sequence). This CDR3 is 17 amino acids long. Trimming removed 9 bases at V and 0 bases at J, with 21 bases between.

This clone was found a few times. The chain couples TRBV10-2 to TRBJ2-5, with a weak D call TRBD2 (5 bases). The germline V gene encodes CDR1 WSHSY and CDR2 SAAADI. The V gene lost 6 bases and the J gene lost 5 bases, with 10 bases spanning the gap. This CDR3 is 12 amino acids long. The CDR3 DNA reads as TGCGCCAGCAGGGTAACTAGTGAGACCCAGTACTTC. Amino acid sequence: CASRVTSETQYF.

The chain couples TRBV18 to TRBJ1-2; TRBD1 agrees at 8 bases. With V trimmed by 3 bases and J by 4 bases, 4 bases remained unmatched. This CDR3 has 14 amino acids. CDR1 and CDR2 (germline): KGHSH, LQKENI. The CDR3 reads CASSPDRVGYGYTF. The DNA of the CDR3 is TGTGCCAGCTCACCGGACAGGGTCGGCTATGGCTACACCTTC.

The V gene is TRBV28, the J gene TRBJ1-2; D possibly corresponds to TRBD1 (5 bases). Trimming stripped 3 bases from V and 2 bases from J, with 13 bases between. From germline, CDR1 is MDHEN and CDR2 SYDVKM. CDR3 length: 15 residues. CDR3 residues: CASSLSSNRNYGYTF. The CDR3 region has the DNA TGTGCCAGCAGTTTGTCGTCTAACAGGAACTATGGCTACACCTTC.

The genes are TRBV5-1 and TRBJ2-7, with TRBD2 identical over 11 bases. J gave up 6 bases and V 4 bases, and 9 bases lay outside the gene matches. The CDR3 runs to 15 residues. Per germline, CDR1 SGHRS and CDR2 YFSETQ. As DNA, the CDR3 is TGCGCCAGCAGCACCTTTAGCGGGAGGGCCTTCGAGCAGTACTTC. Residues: CASSTFSGRAFEQYF.

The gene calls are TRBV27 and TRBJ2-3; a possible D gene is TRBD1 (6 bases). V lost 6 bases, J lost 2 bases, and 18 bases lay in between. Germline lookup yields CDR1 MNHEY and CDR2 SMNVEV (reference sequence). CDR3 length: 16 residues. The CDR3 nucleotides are TGTGCCAGCAGCATATACCCCGGACAGATCACAGATACGCAGTATTTT. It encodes CASSIYPGQITDTQYF.

The DNA for the CDR3 is TGTGCCAGCTCACCAACAGGACAGGTTATGGATGGCTACACCTTC. Its translation: CASSPTGQVMDGYTF. The chain has TRBV18 and TRBJ1-2; 7 bases align to TRBD1. Unmatched junction bases numbered 9, after V lost 2 bases and J lost 6 bases. The CDR3 has 15 amino acids. Germline CDR1 reads KGHSH; CDR2 reads LQKENI.

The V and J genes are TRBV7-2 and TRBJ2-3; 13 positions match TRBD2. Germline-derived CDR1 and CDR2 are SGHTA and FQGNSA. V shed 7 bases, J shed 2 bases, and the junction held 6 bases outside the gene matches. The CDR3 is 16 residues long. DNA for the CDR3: TGTGCCAGCACCTCGGGACTAGCGGGACTCACAGATACGCAGTATTTT. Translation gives CASTSGLAGLTDTQYF.

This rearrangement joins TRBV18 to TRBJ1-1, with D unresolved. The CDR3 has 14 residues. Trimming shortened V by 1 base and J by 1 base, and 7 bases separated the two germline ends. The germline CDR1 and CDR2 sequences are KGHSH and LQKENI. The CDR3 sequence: CASSPLGENTEAFF. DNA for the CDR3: TGTGCCAGCTCACCACTGGGAGAGAACACTGAAGCTTTCTTT. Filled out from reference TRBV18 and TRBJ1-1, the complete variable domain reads NAGVMQNPRHLVRRRGQEARLRCSPMKGHSHVYWYRQLPEEGLKFMVYLQKENIIDESGMPKERFSAEFPKEGPSILRIQQVVRGDSAAYFCASSPLGENTEAFFGQGTRLTVV.

DNA for the CDR3: TGCGCCAGCGGAAAAGGGGGCGCGCAGAGGACTGAAGCTTTCTTT. Translation gives CASGKGGAQRTEAFF. The chain recombines TRBV5-1 with TRBJ1-1, with 7 bases lining up with TRBD1. Germline V gene sequence: CDR1 SGHRS, CDR2 YFSETQ. Trimming cost V 7 bases and J 5 bases; bases outside gene matches: 14. The CDR3 contains 15 residues.

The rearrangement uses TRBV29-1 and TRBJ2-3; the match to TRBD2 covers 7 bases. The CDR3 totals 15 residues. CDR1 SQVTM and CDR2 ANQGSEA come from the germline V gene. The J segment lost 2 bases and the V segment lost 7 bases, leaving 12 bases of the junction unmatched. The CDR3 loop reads CSAGGGADFTDTQYF. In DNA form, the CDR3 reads TGCAGCGCTGGGGGGGGAGCGGACTTCACAGATACGCAGTATTTT.

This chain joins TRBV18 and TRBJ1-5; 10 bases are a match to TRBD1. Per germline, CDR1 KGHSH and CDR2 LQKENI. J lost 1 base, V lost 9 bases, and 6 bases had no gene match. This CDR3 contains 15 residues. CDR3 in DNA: TGTGCCAGGGGACAGGGGATCGGGAGCAATCAGCCCCAGCATTTT. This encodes CARGQGIGSNQPQHF.

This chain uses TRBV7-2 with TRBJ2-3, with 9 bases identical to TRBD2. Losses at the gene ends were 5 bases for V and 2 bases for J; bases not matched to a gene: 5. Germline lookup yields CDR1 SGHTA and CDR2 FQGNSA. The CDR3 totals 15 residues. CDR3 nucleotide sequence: TGTGCCAGCAGCCCTCGACTAGCGGCCACAGATACGCAGTATTTT. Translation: CASSPRLAATDTQYF.

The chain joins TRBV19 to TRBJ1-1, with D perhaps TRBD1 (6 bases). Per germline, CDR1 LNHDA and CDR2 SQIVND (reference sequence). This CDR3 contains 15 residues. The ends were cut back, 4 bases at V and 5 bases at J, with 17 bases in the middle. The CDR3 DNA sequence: TGTGCCAGTAGTAATTACTTCAGGGGTGGTACTGAAGCTTTCTTT. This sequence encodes CASSNYFRGGTEAFF.

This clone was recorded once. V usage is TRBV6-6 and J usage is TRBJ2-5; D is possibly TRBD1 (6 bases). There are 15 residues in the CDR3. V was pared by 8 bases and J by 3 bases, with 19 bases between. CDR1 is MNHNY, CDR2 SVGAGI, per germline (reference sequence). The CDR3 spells CASSRRPQGEETQYF. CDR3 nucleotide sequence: TGTGCCAGCTCCCGGAGGCCACAGGGCGAAGAGACCCAGTACTTC.

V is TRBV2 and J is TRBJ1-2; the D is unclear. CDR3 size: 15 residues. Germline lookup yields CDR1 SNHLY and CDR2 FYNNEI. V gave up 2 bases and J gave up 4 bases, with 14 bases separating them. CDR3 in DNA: TGTGCCAGCAGTGAACTGGTCCGTACATCCTATGGCTACACCTTC. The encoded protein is CASSELVRTSYGYTF.

In nucleotides, the CDR3 is TGCGCCAGCAGCTTGGGGGCGGGAGGCTTAGAGACCCAGTACTTC. Translated, it gives CASSLGAGGLETQYF. The gene calls are TRBV5-1 and TRBJ2-5, with 8 positions matching TRBD2. Per germline, CDR1 SGHRS and CDR2 YFSETQ. This CDR3 comprises 15 residues. The V and J ends lost 0 bases and 4 bases, in that order; junction bases with no gene match: 5.

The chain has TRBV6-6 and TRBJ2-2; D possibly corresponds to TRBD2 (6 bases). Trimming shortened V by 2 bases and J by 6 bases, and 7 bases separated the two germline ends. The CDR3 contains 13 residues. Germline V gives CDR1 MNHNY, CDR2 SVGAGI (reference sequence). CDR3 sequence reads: CASSYQRAGELFF. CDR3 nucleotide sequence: TGTGCCAGCAGTTACCAGCGGGCCGGGGAGCTGTTTTTT.